The source of this TCR beta chain is a study of blood T cells in healthy people across ages. Overall study results and limits: There was a strong correlation between TCR beta diversity and naive T cell percentage.

On this clonotype itself: What it binds is unknown.

Donors gave ten milliliters of peripheral blood apiece. The germline V gene has CDR1 SGHVS and CDR2 FQNEAQ. There are 19 residues in the CDR3. Unmatched junction bases numbered 11, after V lost 2 bases and J lost 0 bases. Next came a second PCR, run for about 6 to 11 cycles, which used a sample-barcoded 5' primer along with a J-beta primer mix. TCRdb re-analysed the 5' RACE reads in MiXCR, keeping a single row per CDR3 protein. The repertoire has around 500,000 distinct CDR3 sequences, roughly a quarter of them found once; the top ten carry approximately 4%. These sequences were also reported in another study, on T cells of mothers and their children. That work adds: Related mother-child pairs showed slightly higher but non-significant overlap than unrelated pairs.

The chain couples TRBV7-8 to TRBJ2-1, with 9 nucleotides matching TRBD2. What was sequenced was blood. This TCR was sampled from a boy aged 2 to 10 in good health. This chain's CDR3 is CASSLPLAGALFSYNEQFF. DNA of the CDR3: TGTGCCAGCAGCTTACCGTTAGCGGGAGCTTTATTCTCCTACAATGAGCAGTTCTTC.